This TCR beta chain was sequenced for a study of beta chain features in type 1 diabetes. It was via CD45RO/CCR7/CD25/CD127/CD95/CD27 that CD4+ naive, central memory, regulatory and stem cell-like memory cells were sorted. In all sorted populations, purity surpassed 98%. This clone appeared a few times. Its cognate antigen is unknown. Reverse transcription of all isolated RNA meant that expressed TCRB transcripts were sequenced. Sequencing used immunoSEQ multiplex PCR; TCRdb keeps in-frame clones, though not all of them. The sample includes 640,000 or so clones, roughly 13% of them seen just once. CDR1 is MGHRA, CDR2 YSYEKL, per germline. Trimming shortened V by 0 bases and J by 5 bases, and 13 bases separated the two germline ends. The CDR3 is 15 amino acids. Study-level findings and limits: Within each of all four CD4+ subsets, Type 1 diabetes patients had TCRB CDR3s that were moderately but significantly shorter.

The sample was naive CD4+ T cells from blood. The TCR originated in a man aged 18 to 35 with type 1 diabetes. The V gene is TRBV4-1, the J gene TRBJ2-5; no firm D call. CDR3 in DNA: TGCGCCAGCAGCCAAGAACCTGGGGTCGGGGAGACCCAGTACTTC. Translation gives CASSQEPGVGETQYF.